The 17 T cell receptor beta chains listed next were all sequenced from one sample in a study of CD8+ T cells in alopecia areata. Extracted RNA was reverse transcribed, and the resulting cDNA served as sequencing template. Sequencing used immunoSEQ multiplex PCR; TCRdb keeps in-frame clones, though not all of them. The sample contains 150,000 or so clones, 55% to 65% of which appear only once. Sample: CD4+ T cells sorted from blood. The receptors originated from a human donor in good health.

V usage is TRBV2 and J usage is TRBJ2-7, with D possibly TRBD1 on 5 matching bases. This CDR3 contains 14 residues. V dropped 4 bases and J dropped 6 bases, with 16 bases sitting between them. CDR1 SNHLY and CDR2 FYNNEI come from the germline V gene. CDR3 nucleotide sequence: TGTGCCAGCAGTGGGACATTGTTGAGTGTCGAGCAGTACTTC. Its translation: CASSGTLLSVEQYF.

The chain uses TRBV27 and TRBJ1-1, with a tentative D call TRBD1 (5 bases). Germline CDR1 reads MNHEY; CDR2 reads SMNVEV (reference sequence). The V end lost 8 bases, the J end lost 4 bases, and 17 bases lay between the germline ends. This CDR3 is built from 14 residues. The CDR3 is CASSRTFVGTEAFF. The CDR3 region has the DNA TGTGCCAGCTCGAGGACATTTGTTGGCACTGAAGCTTTCTTT.

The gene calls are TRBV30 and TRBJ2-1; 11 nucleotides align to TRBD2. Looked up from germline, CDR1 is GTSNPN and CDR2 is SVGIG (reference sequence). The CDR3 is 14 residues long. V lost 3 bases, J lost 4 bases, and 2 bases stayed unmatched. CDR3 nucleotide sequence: TGTGCCTGGAGACTAGCGGGAGTTTACAATGAGCAGTTCTTC. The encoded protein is CAWRLAGVYNEQFF.

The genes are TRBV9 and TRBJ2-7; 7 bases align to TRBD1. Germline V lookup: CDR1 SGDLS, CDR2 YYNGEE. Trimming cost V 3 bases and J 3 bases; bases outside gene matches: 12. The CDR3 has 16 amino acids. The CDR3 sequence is CASSEGQTALNYEQYF. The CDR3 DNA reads TGTGCCAGCAGCGAGGGACAGACTGCCCTCAACTACGAGCAGTACTTC.

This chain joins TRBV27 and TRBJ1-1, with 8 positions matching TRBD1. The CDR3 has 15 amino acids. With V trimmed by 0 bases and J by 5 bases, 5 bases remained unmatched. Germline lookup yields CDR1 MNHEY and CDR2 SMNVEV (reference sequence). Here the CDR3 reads CASSLSFQGATEAFF. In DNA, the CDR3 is TGTGCCAGCAGTTTATCCTTCCAGGGGGCAACTGAAGCTTTCTTT.

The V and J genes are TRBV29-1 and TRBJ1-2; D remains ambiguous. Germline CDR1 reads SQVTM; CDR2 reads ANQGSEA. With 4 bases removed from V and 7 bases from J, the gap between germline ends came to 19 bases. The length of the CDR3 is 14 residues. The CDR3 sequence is CSVVSGINRLGYTF. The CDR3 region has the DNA TGCAGCGTTGTTAGCGGGATTAATCGTCTTGGCTACACCTTC. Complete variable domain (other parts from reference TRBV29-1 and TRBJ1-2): SAVISQKPSRDICQRGTSLTIQCQVDSQVTMMFWYRQQPGQSLTLIATANQGSEATYESGFVIDKFPISRPNLTFSTLTVSNMSPEDSSIYLCSVVSGINRLGYTFGSGTRLTVV.

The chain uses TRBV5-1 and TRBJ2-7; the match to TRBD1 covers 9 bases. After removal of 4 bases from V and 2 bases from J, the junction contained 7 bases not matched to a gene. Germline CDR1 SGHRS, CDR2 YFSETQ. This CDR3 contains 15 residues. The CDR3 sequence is CASSPQGTGTYEQYF. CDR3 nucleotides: TGCGCCAGCAGCCCCCAAGGGACAGGGACCTACGAGCAGTACTTC.

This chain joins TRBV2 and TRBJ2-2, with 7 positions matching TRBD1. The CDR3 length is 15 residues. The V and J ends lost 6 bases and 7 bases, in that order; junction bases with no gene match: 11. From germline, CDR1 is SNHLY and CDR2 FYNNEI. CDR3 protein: CASSVDRPPGGELFF. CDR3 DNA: TGTGCCAGCAGCGTGGACAGGCCTCCGGGCGGGGAGCTGTTTTTT.

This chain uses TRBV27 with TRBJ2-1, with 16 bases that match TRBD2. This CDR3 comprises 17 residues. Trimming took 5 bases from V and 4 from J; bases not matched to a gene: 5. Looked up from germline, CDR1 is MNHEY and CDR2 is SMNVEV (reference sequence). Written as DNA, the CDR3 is TGTGCCAGCAGTCTGGGGACTAGCGGGAGGGAATACAATGAGCAGTTCTTC. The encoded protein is CASSLGTSGREYNEQFF.

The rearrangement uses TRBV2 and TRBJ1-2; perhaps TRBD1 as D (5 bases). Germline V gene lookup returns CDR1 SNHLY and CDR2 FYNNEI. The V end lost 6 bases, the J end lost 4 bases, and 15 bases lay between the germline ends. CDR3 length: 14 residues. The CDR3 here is CASRGLRGGYGYTF. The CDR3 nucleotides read TGTGCCAGCAGGGGTCTTCGGGGCGGCTATGGCTACACCTTC.

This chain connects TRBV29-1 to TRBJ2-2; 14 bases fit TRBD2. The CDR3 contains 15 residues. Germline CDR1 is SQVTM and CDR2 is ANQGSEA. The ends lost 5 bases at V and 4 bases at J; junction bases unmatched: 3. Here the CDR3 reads CSVTTSGRGTGELFF. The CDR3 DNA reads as TGCAGCGTTACGACTAGCGGGAGGGGCACCGGGGAGCTGTTTTTT.

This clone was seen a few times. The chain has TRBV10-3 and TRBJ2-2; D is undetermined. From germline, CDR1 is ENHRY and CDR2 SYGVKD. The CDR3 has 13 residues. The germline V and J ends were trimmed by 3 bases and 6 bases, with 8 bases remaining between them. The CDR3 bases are TGTGCCATCAGTGATCATGGTCCCGGGGAGCTGTTTTTT. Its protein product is CAISDHGPGELFF.

The CDR3, as DNA: TGTGCCTGGACGCACCTTTATGCTGAAGCTTTCTTT. Its translation: CAWTHLYAEAFF. This rearrangement joins TRBV30 to TRBJ1-1; D remains unclear. Germline V gene data show CDR1 as GTSNPN and CDR2 as SVGIG (reference sequence). This CDR3 spans 12 amino acids. V was clipped by 4 bases and J by 6 bases, with 12 bases between them.

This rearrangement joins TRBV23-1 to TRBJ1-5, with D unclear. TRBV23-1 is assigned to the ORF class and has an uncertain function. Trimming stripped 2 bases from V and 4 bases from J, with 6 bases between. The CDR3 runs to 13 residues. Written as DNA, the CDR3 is TGCGCCAGCAGTCAAGGGTATAATCAGCCCCAGCATTTT. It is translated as CASSQGYNQPQHF.

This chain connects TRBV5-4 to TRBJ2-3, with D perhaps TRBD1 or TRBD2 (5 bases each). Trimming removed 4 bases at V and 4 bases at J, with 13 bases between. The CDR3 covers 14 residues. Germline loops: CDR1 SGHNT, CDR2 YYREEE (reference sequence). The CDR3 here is CASSLLGTADTQYF. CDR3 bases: TGTGCCAGCAGCCTCCTTGGGACCGCAGATACGCAGTATTTT.

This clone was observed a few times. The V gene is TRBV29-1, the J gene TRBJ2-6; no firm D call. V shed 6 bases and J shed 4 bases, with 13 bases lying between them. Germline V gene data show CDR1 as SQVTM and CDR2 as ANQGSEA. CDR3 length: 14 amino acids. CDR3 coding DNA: TGCAGCGTCCGGGCCGGCCCGGGGGCCAACGTCCTGACTTTC. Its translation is CSVRAGPGANVLTF.

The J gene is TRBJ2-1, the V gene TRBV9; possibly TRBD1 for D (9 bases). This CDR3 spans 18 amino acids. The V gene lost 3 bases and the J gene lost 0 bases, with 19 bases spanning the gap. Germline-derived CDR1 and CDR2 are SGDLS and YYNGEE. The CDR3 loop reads CASSASGTGTSSYNEQFF. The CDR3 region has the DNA TGTGCCAGCAGCGCTTCCGGGACAGGGACTAGCTCCTACAATGAGCAGTTCTTC. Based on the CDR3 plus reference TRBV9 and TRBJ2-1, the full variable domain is DSGVTQTPKHLITATGQRVTLRCSPRSGDLSVYWYQQSLDQGLQFLIQYYNGEERAKGNILERFSAQQFPDLHSELNLSSLELGDSALYFCASSASGTGTSSYNEQFFGPGTRLTVL.